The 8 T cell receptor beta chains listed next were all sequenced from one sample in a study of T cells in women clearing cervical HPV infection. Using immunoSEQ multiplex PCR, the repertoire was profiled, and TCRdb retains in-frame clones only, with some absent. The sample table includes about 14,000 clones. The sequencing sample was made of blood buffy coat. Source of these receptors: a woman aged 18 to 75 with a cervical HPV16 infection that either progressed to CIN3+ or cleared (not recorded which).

CDR3 protein: CASSNGLAGVEDTQYF. CDR3 bases read: TGTGCCAGCAGTAATGGACTAGCGGGAGTCGAAGATACG. This chain links TRBV5-4 with TRBJ2-3, with 13 bases fitting TRBD2. The CDR3 extends 3 residues past the end of the read, so its final part is completed from the germline J gene. V shed 5 bases and J 5 bases; nucleotides not matched to a gene: 8. Germline CDR1 reads SGHNT; CDR2 reads YYREEE (reference sequence). The CDR3 consists of 16 residues.

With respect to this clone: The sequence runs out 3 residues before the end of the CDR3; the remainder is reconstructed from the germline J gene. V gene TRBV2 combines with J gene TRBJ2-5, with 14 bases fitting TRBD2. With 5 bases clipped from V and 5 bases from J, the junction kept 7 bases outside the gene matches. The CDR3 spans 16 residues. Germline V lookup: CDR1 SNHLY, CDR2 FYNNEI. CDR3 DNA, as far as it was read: TGTGCCAGCAGTCCTGGACTAGCGGGAGGTTGGGAGACC. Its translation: CASSPGLAGGWET. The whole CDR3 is CASSPGLAGGWETQYF.

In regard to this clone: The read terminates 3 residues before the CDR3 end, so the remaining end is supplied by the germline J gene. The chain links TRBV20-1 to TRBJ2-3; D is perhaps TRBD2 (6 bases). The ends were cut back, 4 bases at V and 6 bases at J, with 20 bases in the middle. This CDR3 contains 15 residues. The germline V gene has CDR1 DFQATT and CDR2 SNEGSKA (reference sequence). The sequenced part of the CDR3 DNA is TGCAGTGCTACCGGTCTGACTAGTAGGATCGATACG. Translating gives CSATGLTSRIDT. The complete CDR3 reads CSATGLTSRIDTQYF.

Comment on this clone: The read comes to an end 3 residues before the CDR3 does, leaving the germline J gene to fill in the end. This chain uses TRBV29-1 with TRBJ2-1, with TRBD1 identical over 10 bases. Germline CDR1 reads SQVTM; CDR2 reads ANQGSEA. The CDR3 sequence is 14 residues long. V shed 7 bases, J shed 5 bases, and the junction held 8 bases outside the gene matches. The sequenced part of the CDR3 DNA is TGCAGCGGAGGGCGGGACAGGGGCCACAATGAG. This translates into CSGGRDRGHNE. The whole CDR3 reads CSGGRDRGHNEQFF.

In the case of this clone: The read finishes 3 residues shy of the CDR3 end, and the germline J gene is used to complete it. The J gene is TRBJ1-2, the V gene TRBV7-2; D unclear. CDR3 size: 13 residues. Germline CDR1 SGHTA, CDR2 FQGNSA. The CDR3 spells CASSLYITDTYTF. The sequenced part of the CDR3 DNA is TGTGCCAGCAGCTTATACATCACAGATACC.

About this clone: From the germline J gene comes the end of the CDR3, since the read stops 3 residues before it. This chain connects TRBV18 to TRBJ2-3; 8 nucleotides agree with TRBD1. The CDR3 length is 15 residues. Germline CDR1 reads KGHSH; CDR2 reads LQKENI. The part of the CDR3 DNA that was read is TGTGCCAGCTCGAAAGATCAGGGGGCTGAGGAGACG. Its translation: CASSKDQGAEET. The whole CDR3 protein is CASSKDQGAEETQYF.

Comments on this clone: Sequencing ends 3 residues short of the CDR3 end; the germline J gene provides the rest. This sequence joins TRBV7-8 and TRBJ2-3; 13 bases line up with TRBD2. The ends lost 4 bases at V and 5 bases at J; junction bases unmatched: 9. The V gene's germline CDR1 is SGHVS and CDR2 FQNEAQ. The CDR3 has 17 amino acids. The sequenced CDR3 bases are TGTGCCAGCAGCTACCCAACTAGCGGGAGGGCCAGAGATACG. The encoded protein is CASSYPTSGRARDT. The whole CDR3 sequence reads CASSYPTSGRARDTQYF. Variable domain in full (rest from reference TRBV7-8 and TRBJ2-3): GAGVSQSPRYKVAKRGQDVALRCDPISGHVSLFWYQQALGQGPEFLTYFQNEAQLDKSGLPSDRFFAERPEGSVSTLKIQRTQQEDSAVYLCASSYPTSGRARDTQYFGPGTRLTVL.

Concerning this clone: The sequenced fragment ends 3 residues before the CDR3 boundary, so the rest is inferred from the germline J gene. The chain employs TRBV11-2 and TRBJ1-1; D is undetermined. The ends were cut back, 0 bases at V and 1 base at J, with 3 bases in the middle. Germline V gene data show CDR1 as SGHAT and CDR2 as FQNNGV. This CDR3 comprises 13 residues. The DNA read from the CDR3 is TGTGCCAGCAGCTTAGACCGGAACACTGAA. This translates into CASSLDRNTE. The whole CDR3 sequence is CASSLDRNTEAFF.